This T cell receptor beta chain appears in the sequencing data of a study of blood T cell repertoires in COVID-19. Study in general: From the United States, Italy and Spain came samples of acute and convalescent COVID-19. T cells, B-cell-depleted T cells, or PBMCs provided the cDNA or gDNA that served as material.

Authors' processing steps: Amplification from reference gene primers served as the basis for estimated nucleated cell counts. Only in-frame clones appear in the TCRdb table, and some are missing; sequencing was by immunoSEQ multiplex PCR. V and J calls and clone size are given by that table; D and trimming were obtained from the DNA. The table shows some 450,000 clones, with about 90% occurring only once. The CDR3 totals 12 residues. The germline V and J ends were trimmed by 0 bases and 6 bases, with 4 bases remaining between them. Germline CDR1 reads ENHRY; CDR2 reads SYGVKD. Seattle patient enrollment occurred during active infection, with longitudinal follow-up thereafter.

The sample comprised peripheral blood. This receptor was obtained from a man aged 18 to 30 with COVID-19, enrolled during active disease. The J gene is TRBJ2-3, the V gene TRBV10-3; D remains unclear. The CDR3 region has the DNA TGTGCCATCAGTGAGTCTCTTGATACGCAGTATTTT. Protein product: CAISESLDTQYF.